This passage covers 20 T cell receptor beta chains from one sample sequenced in a study of monozygotic twins with inflammatory bowel disease. TCRdb re-analyzed the 5' RACE reads; it lists each CDR3 protein once, without DNA. The sample holds approximately 380,000 distinct CDR3 sequences. The sequencing sample was made of blood. The receptors shown here come from a human donor with ulcerative colitis or Crohn's disease, or a healthy co-twin of an affected twin (not recorded which).

J is TRBJ1-1 and V is TRBV5-1; TCRdb indicates TRBD1, and absent DNA this call remains unverified. This CDR3 has 14 amino acids. The germline V gene has CDR1 SGHRS and CDR2 YFSETQ. The CDR3 spells CASSFATGDAEAFF.

This chain joins TRBV4-3 and TRBJ2-7; TCRdb's D call of TRBD1 is untestable without DNA. The germline CDR1 and CDR2 sequences are LGHNA and YSLEER. The CDR3 totals 14 residues. The CDR3 region is CASSLNRGRYEQYF.

This chain joins TRBV5-1 and TRBJ2-4; the TCRdb call, TRBD1, lacks DNA for checking. CDR1 and CDR2 (germline): SGHRS, YFSETQ. The CDR3 totals 17 residues. The CDR3 region is CASSLVGGAEAKNIQYF.

The gene calls are TRBV4-1 and TRBJ2-2; the TRBD1 assignment by TCRdb is unverifiable without DNA. From germline, CDR1 is MGHRA and CDR2 YSYEKL. This CDR3 is built from 17 residues. The CDR3 loop is CASSPHRGGRNIGELFF.

This chain links TRBV10-3 with TRBJ1-4; the TCRdb call, TRBD1, lacks DNA for checking. Germline V gives CDR1 ENHRY, CDR2 SYGVKD. This CDR3 contains 13 residues. The CDR3 loop is CAISGGGDEKLFF.

This chain uses TRBV20-1 with TRBJ2-1. The CDR3 is 12 residues long. CDR1 is DFQATT and CDR2 is SNEGSKA in the germline V gene (reference sequence). This CDR3 is CSVLGLYNEQFF.

The chain uses TRBV5-6 and TRBJ2-3; TCRdb's D gene call, TRBD1, goes unchecked for lack of DNA. CDR1 SGHDT and CDR2 YYEEEE come from the germline V gene. There are 14 residues in the CDR3. CDR3 loop: CASSLTGATDTQYF. The full variable domain, with the rest looked up from reference TRBV5-6 and TRBJ2-3, is DAGVTQSPTHLIKTRGQQVTLRCSPKSGHDTVSWYQQALGQGPQFIFQYYEEEERQRGNFPDRFSGHQFPNYSSELNVNALLLGDSALYLCASSLTGATDTQYFGPGTRLTVL.

This chain uses TRBV7-8 with TRBJ2-1; the D call from TCRdb, TRBD2, cannot be confirmed without DNA. The CDR3 contains 14 residues. Germline CDR1 and CDR2: SGHVS and FQNEAQ. CDR3 protein: CASSLMGSDNEQFF. The entire variable domain, with the rest obtained from reference TRBV7-8 and TRBJ2-1, is as follows: GAGVSQSPRYKVAKRGQDVALRCDPISGHVSLFWYQQALGQGPEFLTYFQNEAQLDKSGLPSDRFFAERPEGSVSTLKIQRTQQEDSAVYLCASSLMGSDNEQFFGPGTRLTVL.

V is TRBV9 and J is TRBJ2-2; as DNA is missing, the TRBD2 call by TCRdb cannot be tested. The CDR3 is made up of 14 amino acids. Looked up from germline, CDR1 is SGDLS and CDR2 is YYNGEE. CDR3 amino acids: CASSEVVNTGELFF. Variable domain in full (rest from reference TRBV9 and TRBJ2-2): DSGVTQTPKHLITATGQRVTLRCSPRSGDLSVYWYQQSLDQGLQFLIQYYNGEERAKGNILERFSAQQFPDLHSELNLSSLELGDSALYFCASSEVVNTGELFFGEGSRLTVL.

V usage is TRBV30 and J usage is TRBJ2-7; as DNA is missing, the TRBD1 call by TCRdb cannot be tested. This CDR3 region has 16 residues. CDR1 and CDR2 (germline): GTSNPN, SVGIG (reference sequence). CDR3 sequence reads: CAWSVRGHLMHYEQYF. The full variable domain, with the rest looked up from reference TRBV30 and TRBJ2-7, is SQTIHQWPATLVQPVGSPLSLECTVEGTSNPNLYWYRQAAGRGLQLLFYSVGIGQISSEVPQNLSASRPQDRQFILSSKKLLLSDSGFYLCAWSVRGHLMHYEQYFGPGTRLTVT.

The chain combines TRBV11-3 with TRBJ2-1; TCRdb indicates TRBD1, and absent DNA this call remains unverified. CDR1 is SGHNT and CDR2 is YENEEA in the germline V gene. CDR3 length equals 14 residues. The CDR3 region is CASSLDRGANEQFF. The variable domain in full, with the rest retrieved from reference TRBV11-3 and TRBJ2-1, is EAGVVQSPRYKIIEKKQPVAFWCNPISGHNTLYWYLQNLGQGPELLIRYENEEAVDDSQLPKDRFSAERLKGVDSTLKIQPAELGDSAVYLCASSLDRGANEQFFGPGTRLTVL.

V usage is TRBV30 and J usage is TRBJ2-7; TCRdb's D call of TRBD2 is untestable without DNA. The CDR3 is 16 residues long. Germline loops: CDR1 GTSNPN, CDR2 SVGIG (reference sequence). CDR3 amino acids: CAWSDLLAGVSYEQYF.

V usage is TRBV12-5 and J usage is TRBJ2-1; the TRBD2 assignment by TCRdb is unverifiable without DNA. The CDR3 covers 18 residues. CDR1 and CDR2 (germline): LGHNT, FRNRAP. The CDR3: CASGLSPGLQVVYNEQFF.

V gene TRBV25-1 combines with J gene TRBJ2-3; TCRdb's assignment of TRBD1 cannot be checked, as there is no DNA. From germline, CDR1 is MGHDK and CDR2 SYGVNS. The CDR3 has 14 amino acids. The chain's CDR3 is CASSDGGHTDTQYF.

This chain uses TRBV7-2 with TRBJ2-5. Germline V gene data show CDR1 as SGHTA and CDR2 as FQGNSA. This CDR3 spans 14 amino acids. CDR3 amino acids: CASSLVRDQETQYF.

This chain links TRBV15 with TRBJ2-3; TCRdb indicates TRBD2, and absent DNA this call remains unverified. This CDR3 is built from 16 residues. The V gene's germline CDR1 is LNHNV and CDR2 YYDKDF (reference sequence). CDR3: CATSIGTSGASDTQYF.

V is TRBV11-2 and J is TRBJ2-5; TCRdb proposes TRBD1, but this gene call is untestable without DNA. There are 18 residues in the CDR3. CDR1 and CDR2 (germline): SGHAT, FQNNGV. The CDR3 reads CASSLNSRTGGRGETQYF.

The chain links TRBV6-1 to TRBJ2-7. The CDR3 length is 14 residues. Germline values: CDR1 MNHNS, CDR2 SASEGT. The CDR3 is CASSPDLLSYEQYF.

The J gene is TRBJ2-7, the V gene TRBV18; TCRdb outputs TRBD1, but without DNA this stays unchecked. Germline assignment: CDR1 KGHSH and CDR2 LQKENI. CDR3 length: 14 amino acids. CDR3 in amino acids: CASSPDRESVEQYF.

The chain uses TRBV6-5 and TRBJ2-3; no DNA is available, so the TRBD1 call from TCRdb remains unchecked. The V gene's germline CDR1 is MNHEY and CDR2 SVGAGI. The CDR3 spans 16 residues. CDR3 sequence reads: CASSFSGPWGPDTQYF.